This TCR beta chain was found in a study of blood T cell repertoires in COVID-19 (dated by TCRdb to 2018 to 2021). At the level of the whole study: Samples from collaborators originated in the United States, Italy and Spain and spanned both the acute and convalescent phases of COVID-19. The prospective study material was composed of cDNA or gDNA derived from T cells, B-cell-depleted T cells, or PBMCs. The dataset comprised deeply sampled blood TCRbeta repertoires from subjects exposed to, actively infected with, or recovered from COVID-19. The repertoires were made available in a free public database intended to serve as a resource for research on the immune response to SARS-CoV-2. Samples came from the ongoing ImmuneRACE study (first 160 participants) plus 1,254 subjects from 6 global collaborators. The sample metadata nearly always contained a de-identified subject ID, COVID-19 status, age in years and sex. HLA class I and class II types, where available, came from metadata supplied by the sample provider rather than from assay-based typing. Points the paper makes about the study in general: Clinical and demographic metadata were provided uncurated, with the amount varying by source and participant.

Collaborating institutions collected whole blood in K2EDTA tubes following their own protocols. For TCRbeta analysis, collaborators shipped samples in one of three forms: frozen whole blood, isolated PBMCs, or DNA extracted from either of those sample types. As regards this clone: Its antigen target is currently unknown. Per-base quality was not reported, and no clone a single base away is much larger than it.

TCRbeta CDR3 regions were amplified from genomic DNA by means of the immunoSEQ Assay, a bias-controlled multiplex PCR. The authors processed their data as follows. The number of nucleated cells in each sample was estimated by amplification of reference gene primers within the assay. To quantify the absolute abundance of each unique TCRbeta CDR3 rearrangement, sequence reads were collapsed and filtered. Productive Simpson clonality was computed per sample as the square root of Simpson's diversity index over productive rearrangements. Here the immuneACCESS table is served through TCRdb, limited to in-frame sequences with V and J called. Missing clones are a known gap in these copies; in checked studies unresolved V genes cover under half, and the rest lacks a known reason. V and J calls and clone size come straight from that table; D and trimming were deduced from the DNA. The table for this sample lists 120,000 or so clones; around four fifths of them were counted only once. The ten biggest clones cover 16% of the sample.

V is pared back by 10 bases and J by 7 bases, with 22 bases lying between the germline termini. The CDR3, cysteine through phenylalanine, is 14 amino acids long. Only the CDR3 DNA is retained, 42 bases long and in frame from the first base. Based on the germline V gene, the CDR1 and CDR2 sequences are SGHNT and YENEEA. Sequenced sample: peripheral blood. The chain is made from TRBV11-3 and TRBJ1-2, with a weak D call of TRBD1 (6 bases match). This clonotype was sampled from a woman aged 60-75 years with acute or convalescent COVID-19. The sequenced DNA: TGTGCCATCTCAGTCTCGGGTGGGGGCCTTGGCTACACCTTC. This encodes CAISVSGGGLGYTF.